This T cell receptor beta chain was recorded in a study of B cell selection in AIRE deficiency. Of note for this clone: Its antigen is as yet unknown.

Germline V lookup: CDR1 LNHNV, CDR2 YYDKDF (reference sequence). The CDR3 is 12 residues long. Trimming took off 1 base at V and 6 bases at J, with 3 bases between the two ends. Clones were read by immunoSEQ multiplex PCR, and TCRdb kept only the in-frame ones, dropping some. The sample has 21,000 or so clones, around 97% seen once. General observations from the study: Shared Treg sequences were biased toward short CDR3s with few non-templated nucleotide insertions.

CD4+CD127+ cells were sorted as the conventional CD4 T cells. The sequenced sample consisted of conventional CD4+ T cells sorted from PBMCs. The receptor comes from a human donor with AIRE deficiency. V gene TRBV15 combines with J gene TRBJ2-2; the D is unclear. The CDR3: CATSRAPGELFF. The CDR3 DNA is TGTGCCACCAGCAGAGCCCCCGGGGAGCTGTTTTTT.